This is a list of T cell receptor beta chains from one sample in a study of regulatory T cells. TCRdb keeps only in-frame clones here, not all; method: immunoSEQ multiplex PCR. The sample lists about 34,000 clones, about 93% occurring once. Specimen: conventional CD4+ T cells sorted from blood. These TCRs come from a child aged 2-15 years with CD3G deficiency. The CDR3 runs from the conserved cysteine through the conserved F or W. The D gene is left open where the match is weak. The listing skips clone size in some rows; elsewhere it reads once, few, many or a size class.

CDR3aa	CDR3nt	j_gene	v_gene	abundance	d_gene
CASNTGPGTEAFF	TGTGCCAGTAATACTGGGCCGGGCACTGAAGCTTTCTTT	TRBJ1-1	TRBV19	.	.
CASSQLGWRVAFF	TGTGCCAGCAGTCAACTTGGATGGAGGGTAGCTTTCTTT	TRBJ1-1	TRBV6-6	.	.
CMAGGRDTQYF	TGCATGGCAGGGGGCAGAGATACGCAGTATTTT	TRBJ2-3	TRBV29-1	.	TRBD1
CASSHRQGDSNVLTF	TGTGCCAGCAGTCACAGACAGGGTGATTCCAACGTCCTGACTTTC	TRBJ2-6	TRBV6-1	.	TRBD1
CASSFPAGVNQPQHF	TGTGCCAGCAGTTTCCCCGCAGGGGTTAATCAGCCCCAGCATTTT	TRBJ1-5	TRBV28	.	.
CASSGGTASPYGYTF	TGTGCCAGCTCAGGAGGGACGGCTTCTCCCTATGGCTACACCTTC	TRBJ1-2	TRBV18	.	.
CASRRGQGVDQPQHF	TGTGCCAGCAGACGGGGACAGGGTGTAGATCAGCCCCAGCATTTT	TRBJ1-5	TRBV6-1	.	TRBD1
CASSEGRWGPTNEKLFF	TGTGCCAGCAGTGAAGGTCGCTGGGGCCCAACTAATGAAAAACTGTTTTTT	TRBJ1-4	TRBV6-1	.	.
CASSPTYYTEAFF	TGTGCCAGCAGCCCTACTTATTACACTGAAGCTTTCTTT	TRBJ1-1	TRBV28	.	.
CASSTRKTGGNTEAFF	TGTGCCAGCAGTACCCGAAAGACAGGGGGGAACACTGAAGCTTTCTTT	TRBJ1-1	TRBV28	once	TRBD1
CASSTGENYGYTF	TGTGCCAGTAGCACAGGGGAGAACTATGGCTACACCTTC	TRBJ1-2	TRBV28	.	TRBD1
CASSLAPGPSYEQYF	TGCGCCAGCAGCTTGGCCCCAGGACCCTCCTACGAGCAGTACTTC	TRBJ2-7	TRBV5-1	.	.
CASSLPGPEAFF	TGTGCCAGCAGCCTCCCTGGCCCTGAAGCTTTCTTT	TRBJ1-1	TRBV7-9	once	.
CASSEGLAGSGEQFF	TGCGCCAGCAGCGAGGGACTAGCGGGATCGGGTGAGCAGTTCTTC	TRBJ2-1	TRBV5-1	.	TRBD2
CASSKPGQGSNEQFF	TGTGCCAGCAGCAAACCGGGACAGGGTAGCAATGAGCAGTTCTTC	TRBJ2-1	TRBV28	.	TRBD1
CASSLAANNEQFF	TGTGCCAGCAGCTTAGCGGCAAACAATGAGCAGTTCTTC	TRBJ2-1	TRBV7-8	.	.
CASSPPSGYRQPYGYTF	TGTGCCAGCAGTCCCCCATCCGGATACAGGCAACCCTATGGCTACACCTTC	TRBJ1-2	TRBV28	.	.
CASSYSSIGGTEAFF	TGTGCCAGCAGTTACTCGAGTATCGGAGGCACTGAAGCTTTCTTT	TRBJ1-1	TRBV6-6	.	.
CASSLVGGAGELFF	TGTGCCAGCAGCTTGGTCGGGGGAGCCGGGGAGCTGTTTTTT	TRBJ2-2	TRBV5-5	.	.
CASSERGGDQPQHF	TGTGCCAGCAGTGAAAGGGGAGGGGACCAGCCCCAGCATTTT	TRBJ1-5	TRBV6-1	.	.
CASSRDSRYEQYF	TGTGCCAGCAGTCGGGACAGCCGCTACGAGCAGTACTTC	TRBJ2-7	TRBV28	.	TRBD1
CATSAGDQNIQYF	TGTGCCACCAGCGCCGGAGATCAAAACATTCAGTACTTC	TRBJ2-4	TRBV10-3	.	.
CASRGRSRDTQYF	TGTGCCAGCAGGGGAAGAAGCAGGGATACGCAGTATTTT	TRBJ2-3	TRBV6-1	.	.
CASSLGDYYNEQFF	TGTGCCAGCAGCTTAGGTGACTACTACAATGAGCAGTTCTTC	TRBJ2-1	TRBV11-2	.	.
CASSLLEWAGSNQPQHF	TGTGCCAGCAGCCTCCTGGAGTGGGCGGGGAGCAATCAGCCCCAGCATTTT	TRBJ1-5	TRBV7-3	few	.
CASSLLRKLTDTQYF	TGTGCCAGCAGTTTACTCAGAAAACTCACAGATACGCAGTATTTT	TRBJ2-3	TRBV28	once	.
CASSAGQPYEQYF	TGTGCCAGCAGTGCCGGACAGCCCTACGAGCAGTACTTC	TRBJ2-7	TRBV28	.	.
CASSPGLLYNEQFF	TGCGCCAGCAGCCCGGGACTCCTGTACAATGAGCAGTTCTTC	TRBJ2-1	TRBV4-1	.	.
CASSPRPLNQPQHF	TGTGCCAGCAGTCCCCGACCGCTAAATCAGCCCCAGCATTTT	TRBJ1-5	TRBV28	few	.
CASSLGPGVEQFF	TGTGCCAGCAGCTTAGGGCCCGGAGTTGAGCAGTTCTTC	TRBJ2-1	TRBV11-3	.	.
CASSEYRRRYEQYF	TGTGCCAGCAGTGAATACCGCAGAAGGTACGAGCAGTACTTC	TRBJ2-7	TRBV6-1	.	.
CASSSNRPSTDTQYF	TGCGCCAGCAGCTCGAACCGACCGTCCACAGATACGCAGTATTTT	TRBJ2-3	TRBV5-1	.	.
CASRGVAGGGSETQYF	TGTGCCAGCAGAGGGGTCGCGGGTGGGGGGTCAGAGACCCAGTACTTC	TRBJ2-5	TRBV28	.	.
CASRSHPGTGELFF	TGTGCCTCCCGGAGCCACCCAGGCACCGGGGAGCTGTTTTTT	TRBJ2-2	TRBV28	.	.
CASSAGRDTQYF	TGTGCCAGCAGCGCAGGTCGGGATACGCAGTATTTT	TRBJ2-3	TRBV7-6	.	.
CASSPPGRVYGYTF	TGTGCCAGCTCACCACCCGGCAGGGTTTATGGCTACACCTTC	TRBJ1-2	TRBV18	.	.
CASTSDGVWQYF	TGTGCCAGCACCTCCGATGGGGTGTGGCAGTATTTT	TRBJ2-3	TRBV7-9	.	.
CAISHEVMGPQHF	TGTGCCATCAGTCATGAGGTAATGGGGCCCCAGCATTTT	TRBJ1-5	TRBV10-3	once	.
CASSSGTGSYEQYF	TGTGCCAGCAGTTCCGGGACAGGGAGCTACGAGCAGTACTTC	TRBJ2-7	TRBV28	.	TRBD1
CASSAGGIYEQYF	TGTGCCAGCAGCGCCGGGGGGATTTACGAGCAGTACTTC	TRBJ2-7	TRBV7-9	.	TRBD2
CASSLPGGYGYTF	TGTGCCAGCAGTTTACCGGGGGGCTATGGCTACACCTTC	TRBJ1-2	TRBV28	.	.
CASSLGDSRLGNEQFF	TGCGCCAGCAGCTTGGGGGACAGCCGGCTCGGTAATGAGCAGTTCTTC	TRBJ2-1	TRBV5-1	.	TRBD1
CASSSSGQGNYGYTF	TGTGCCAGCAGTTCCTCGGGACAGGGCAACTATGGCTACACCTTC	TRBJ1-2	TRBV28	.	TRBD1
CASSYAPSSEQFF	TGTGCCAGCAGTTACGCCCCCTCGTCTGAGCAGTTCTTC	TRBJ2-1	TRBV6-5	.	.
CASSLAATDTQYF	TGTGCCAGCTCACTAGCGGCCACAGATACGCAGTATTTT	TRBJ2-3	TRBV18	.	.
CASSLAAGGGYEQYF	TGCGCCAGCAGCTTGGCAGCGGGGGGCGGCTACGAGCAGTACTTC	TRBJ2-7	TRBV5-1	.	TRBD2
CASHKTEGANQPQHF	TGTGCCAGTCATAAGACCGAAGGGGCCAATCAGCCCCAGCATTTT	TRBJ1-5	TRBV28	.	.
CASTDQGTKNIQYF	TGTGCCAGCACTGACCAGGGAACCAAAAACATTCAGTACTTC	TRBJ2-4	TRBV6-1	.	.
CASSLLASNTGELFF	TGCGCCAGCAGCTTGCTGGCATCGAACACCGGGGAGCTGTTTTTT	TRBJ2-2	TRBV5-1	once	.
CASSLGQGGIQYF	TGCGCCAGCAGCTTGGGACAGGGAGGCATTCAGTACTTC	TRBJ2-4	TRBV5-1	.	.
CASARLGYEQYF	TGTGCCAGTGCGCGGTTGGGGTACGAGCAGTACTTC	TRBJ2-7	TRBV6-1	.	.
CASRETGNSPLHF	TGTGCCAGTAGAGAAACAGGGAATTCACCCCTCCACTTT	TRBJ1-6	TRBV19	.	.